A selection of T cell receptor beta chains follows, all from one sample in a study of graft-versus-host responses after intestinal transplantation. TCRdb's copy holds only in-frame clones and misses some; the assay was immunoSEQ multiplex PCR. The table records some 8,200 clones, 95% to 98% of them present only once. Sample: PBMCs, taken 23 days after intestinal transplant. The source is a human patient who received an intestinal transplant, so some T cells may come from the graft donor. CDR3s include the opening cysteine and the closing phenylalanine or tryptophan. D genes are given only for firm matches. For some rows the clone size is stated as once, few or many, or as a class when expanded; others skip it.

-	-	TRBV5-5	TRBJ2-2	CASSLDAVGGKRTGELFF	TGTGCCAGCAGCTTGGACGCCGTTGGGGGGAAGCGCACCGGGGAGCTGTTTTTT
-	TRBD1	TRBV2	TRBJ2-5	CASSEGDREFGISRTTGKTQYF	TGTGCCAGCAGTGAGGGGGACAGGGAGTTCGGGATATCACGGACGACCGGGAAGACCCAGTACTTC
-	TRBD1	TRBV18	TRBJ1-2	CASSPIRQGSNYGYTF	TGTGCCAGCTCGCCGATCCGACAGGGGTCTAACTATGGCTACACCTTC
-	-	TRBV7-7	TRBJ2-1	CASSLSQNNEQFF	TGTGCTAGCAGCTTAAGCCAGAACAATGAGCAGTTCTTC
-	TRBD1	TRBV11-2	TRBJ2-7	CASSLGQGAHYEQYF	TGTGCCAGCAGCCTCGGACAGGGGGCACACTACGAGCAGTACTTC
-	-	TRBV6-5	TRBJ2-4	CASSESLWGNIQYF	TGTGCCAGCAGTGAAAGCCTATGGGGAAACATTCAGTACTTC
-	-	TRBV4-1	TRBJ2-7	CASSQESGQSSYEQYF	TGCGCCAGCAGCCAAGAATCGGGGCAGAGCTCCTACGAGCAGTACTTC
-	TRBD1	TRBV16	TRBJ2-7	CASSQSQGEGSYEQYF	TGTGCCAGCAGCCAATCGCAGGGGGAAGGCTCCTACGAGCAGTACTTC
-	-	TRBV29-1	TRBJ1-2	CSVELGGPYGYTF	TGCAGCGTTGAACTCGGGGGCCCCTATGGCTACACCTTC
-	TRBD2	TRBV15	TRBJ2-5	CATSRDPPGLAGGRGTQYF	TGTGCCACCAGCAGAGATCCTCCGGGACTAGCGGGAGGGCGAGGGACCCAGTACTTC
once	-	TRBV19	TRBJ2-7	CASSIGNRAYEQYF	TGTGCCAGTAGTATAGGCAACAGGGCCTACGAGCAGTACTTC
-	-	TRBV19	TRBJ2-1	CASSIGGGAWEQFF	TGTGCCAGTAGTATAGGGGGCGGGGCCTGGGAGCAGTTCTTC
once	-	TRBV28	TRBJ2-1	CASTDTSLRTNEQFF	TGTGCCAGCACCGATACTAGTCTAAGGACTAATGAGCAGTTCTTC
-	TRBD1	TRBV15	TRBJ1-6	CATSRGTGLTRPLHF	TGTGCCACCAGCAGGGGGACAGGCCTAACCCGACCCCTCCACTTT
-	-	TRBV21-1	TRBJ1-5	CASSKVRGDSNQPQHF	TGTGCCAGCAGCAAAGTGAGAGGGGATAGCAATCAGCCCCAGCATTTT
-	-	TRBV30	TRBJ1-6	CAWRTGNSPLHF	TGTGCCTGGAGGACGGGGAATTCACCCCTCCACTTT
-	TRBD1	TRBV11-2	TRBJ1-1	CASSLTGFDTEAFF	TGTGCCAGCAGCTTGACAGGGTTTGACACTGAAGCTTTCTTT
-	TRBD1	TRBV7-9	TRBJ2-3	CASSLVQGAGTDTQYF	TGTGCCAGCAGCTTAGTTCAGGGGGCTGGCACAGATACGCAGTATTTT
-	-	TRBV7-6	TRBJ2-3	CASSPEDYTQYF	TGTGCCAGCAGCCCAGAAGATTATACGCAGTATTTT
-	-	TRBV25-1	TRBJ1-1	CASSDPTTEAFF	TGTGCCAGCAGTGACCCAACAACTGAAGCTTTCTTT
-	-	TRBV15	TRBJ2-6	CATSSTFIYSGVSGANVLTF	TGTGCCACCAGCAGTACTTTCATCTACAGTGGGGTATCTGGGGCCAACGTCCTGACTTTC
-	TRBD2	TRBV7-6	TRBJ2-1	CASSLGGLAGEGEQFF	TGTGCCAGCAGCTTAGGCGGACTAGCGGGAGAGGGTGAGCAGTTCTTC
-	TRBD1	TRBV5-6	TRBJ2-5	CASSLSLQGKREETQYF	TGTGCCAGCAGCTTGTCCCTACAGGGGAAGAGGGAAGAGACCCAGTACTTC
-	-	TRBV15	TRBJ1-5	CATSLNRRGYSNQPQHF	TGTGCCACCAGCCTAAACCGGAGGGGCTATAGCAATCAGCCCCAGCATTTT
-	-	TRBV5-8	TRBJ2-6	CAITVAGANVLTF	TGTGCCATCACAGTAGCCGGGGCCAACGTCCTGACTTTC